A single sample is the source of the 8 T cell receptor beta chains below, sequenced in a study of human T cells and chemical hapten exposure. From the RACE reads, TCRdb called clonotypes with MiXCR, one entry per CDR3 protein. This table has nearly 110,000 distinct CDR3 sequences, less than 15% appearing once. Time point defined: pre-sensitization, week 0. Sample treatment: therapeutic diphenylcyclopropenone sensitization with weekly scalp DPC. The specimen was whole blood, collected in connection with sensitization to the hapten diphenylcyclopropenone (DPC). The receptor source for this set is a woman aged 45 to 65 with alopecia areata. Some clones in this sample may be carry-over from other donors' samples.

There are many counts of this clonotype. The chain carries TRBV6-5 and TRBJ1-4; TRBD1 might be the D (5 bases). Trimming removed 8 bases at V and 8 bases at J, with 15 bases between. The length of the CDR3 is 13 residues. Germline V gene data show CDR1 as MNHEY and CDR2 as SVGAGI. The chain's CDR3 is CASGRDRREKLFF. The CDR3 region has the DNA TGTGCCAGCGGCCGGGACCGGAGAGAAAAACTGTTTTTT.

The sample holds many counts of this clonotype. V and J are TRBV7-2 and TRBJ2-7; maybe TRBD2 (5 bases). This CDR3 spans 14 amino acids. Germline assignment: CDR1 SGHTA and CDR2 FQGNSA. V was trimmed by 0 bases and J by 3 bases, leaving 9 bases between them. The chain's CDR3 is CASSLARANYEQYF. The CDR3 nucleotides are TGTGCCAGCAGCTTAGCGCGGGCTAACTACGAGCAGTACTTC.

This clonotype was picked up many times. This chain uses TRBV29-1 with TRBJ2-4; TRBD2 matches 10 bases. Germline V gene data show CDR1 as SQVTM and CDR2 as ANQGSEA. This CDR3 is built from 16 residues. V trimming: 4 bases; J trimming: 0 bases; junction bases outside the gene matches: 6. CDR3 protein: CSVALRLAGAKNIQYF. For the CDR3, the DNA is TGCAGCGTTGCTCTAAGACTAGCGGGAGCCAAAAACATTCAGTACTTC. The full variable domain, with the rest looked up from reference TRBV29-1 and TRBJ2-4, is SAVISQKPSRDICQRGTSLTIQCQVDSQVTMMFWYRQQPGQSLTLIATANQGSEATYESGFVIDKFPISRPNLTFSTLTVSNMSPEDSSIYLCSVALRLAGAKNIQYFGAGTRLSVL.

This clonotype was found many times. This chain joins TRBV6-5 and TRBJ2-7; TRBD2 agrees at 10 bases. V shed 5 bases and J 3 bases; nucleotides not matched to a gene: 13. The CDR3 totals 17 residues. The germline CDR1 and CDR2 sequences are MNHEY and SVGAGI. The CDR3 loop reads CASSRSGRPGSYYEQYF. In nucleotides, the CDR3 is TGTGCCAGCAGTCGTAGCGGGAGGCCCGGCAGCTACTACGAGCAGTACTTC.

This clonotype was detected only a few times. The chain joins TRBV20-1 to TRBJ2-5; D call uncertain. This CDR3 has 19 residues. Germline V gene data show CDR1 as DFQATT and CDR2 as SNEGSKA (reference sequence). V was clipped by 3 bases and J by 1 base, with 27 bases between them. The CDR3 loop reads CSASLPVLGIQVGQETQYF. The CDR3 nucleotides are TGCAGTGCTAGCCTTCCCGTCTTAGGGATCCAGGTTGGCCAAGAGACCCAGTACTTC.

Regarding this clonotype: One end of the junction fails to match germline, which may point to a read error. The chain employs TRBV20-1 and TRBJ2-1; D gene uncertain. This CDR3 spans 15 amino acids. Germline CDR1 and CDR2: DFQATT and SNEGSKA (reference sequence). This CDR3 is CSASPQSLSFNEQFF. CDR3 nucleotide sequence: TGCAGTGCTAGCCCCCAATCACTCTCCTTCAATGAGCAGTTCTTC.

In its sample, this clonotype was seen many times. The chain recombines TRBV16 with TRBJ2-3; 7 nucleotides line up with TRBD1. This CDR3 has 15 amino acids. Germline loops: CDR1 KGHSY, CDR2 FQNENV. Trimming removed 4 bases from V and 5 bases from J; junction bases left unmatched: 9. The CDR3 DNA is TGTGCCAGCAGCCGCCTAAGGGGGCCGGGAGATACGCAGTATTTT. This translates into CASSRLRGPGDTQYF.

This clonotype was seen a handful of times. This sequence joins TRBV4-1 and TRBJ2-1, with 9 positions matching TRBD2. The length of the CDR3 is 16 residues. Trimming took 5 bases from V and 8 from J; bases not matched to a gene: 13. CDR1 MGHRA and CDR2 YSYEKL come from the germline V gene. The CDR3 loop is CASSSPRASGAHEQFF. The CDR3, as DNA: TGCGCCAGCAGCTCTCCAAGGGCTAGCGGGGCCCATGAGCAGTTCTTC.